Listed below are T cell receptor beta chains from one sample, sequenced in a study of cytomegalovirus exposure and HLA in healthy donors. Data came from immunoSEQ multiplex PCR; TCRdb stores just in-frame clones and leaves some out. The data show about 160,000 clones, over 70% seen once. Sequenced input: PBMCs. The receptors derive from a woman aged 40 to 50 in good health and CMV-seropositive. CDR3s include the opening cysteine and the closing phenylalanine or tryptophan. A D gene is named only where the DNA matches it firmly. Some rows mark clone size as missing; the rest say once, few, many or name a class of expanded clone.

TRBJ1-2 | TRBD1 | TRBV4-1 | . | TGCGCCAGCAGCCAAGATCCGGGGACAGTCGACACCTTC | CASSQDPGTVDTF
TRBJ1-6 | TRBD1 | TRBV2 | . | TGTGCCAGAGGCCGACAGGGTGGCTCACCCCTCCACTTT | CARGRQGGSPLHF
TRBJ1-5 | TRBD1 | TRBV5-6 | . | TGTGCCAGCAGCGAGTGGGGGACAGTGGCTCGGAAGCCCCAGCATTTT | CASSEWGTVARKPQHF
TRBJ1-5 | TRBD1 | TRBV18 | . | TGTGCCAGCTCCCTCCGACAGGGTGATCAGCCCCAGCATTTT | CASSLRQGDQPQHF
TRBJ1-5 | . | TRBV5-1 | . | TGCGCCAGCAGCTTGGAGCCCGATAGCAATCAGCCCCAGCATTTT | CASSLEPDSNQPQHF
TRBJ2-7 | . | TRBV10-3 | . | TGTGCCACTGGAGAGGTCGGCGAGCAGTACTTC | CATGEVGEQYF
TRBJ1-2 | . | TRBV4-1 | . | TGCGCCAGCAGCCAAGATACGGAGGGGAGAGGGGGCTACACCTTC | CASSQDTEGRGGYTF
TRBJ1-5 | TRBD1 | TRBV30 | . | TGTGCCTGGAGTGAGGGGGACAGGGCCCAGCATTTT | CAWSEGDRAQHF
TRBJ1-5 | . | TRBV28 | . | TGTGCCAGCAGAAAGGCGGGGACGGGTCAGCCCCAGCATTTT | CASRKAGTGQPQHF
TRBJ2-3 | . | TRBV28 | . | TGTGCCAGCACCGTAGGCAGGTCTAGCACAGATACGCAGTATTTT | CASTVGRSSTDTQYF
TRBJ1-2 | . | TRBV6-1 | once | TGTGCCAGCAGCTTAGAAGGTGGGGCTGGCTATGGCTACACCTTC | CASSLEGGAGYGYTF